Listed below are T cell receptor beta chains from one sample, sequenced in a study of CD8+ T cells in alopecia areata. Sequencing was performed with immunoSEQ multiplex PCR; in TCRdb, only in-frame clones are kept and a portion is missing. The data show about 200,000 clones, with less than 45% seen just once and around 0.48% held by the top ten. Sequencing used CD4+ T cells sorted from blood, obtained around week 31, from a patient treated with tofacitinib. The receptor source for this set is a human donor with alopecia areata. The CDR3 runs from the conserved cysteine through the conserved F or W. The D gene is left open where the match is weak. Only some rows state a clone size, as once, few, many or a class for expanded clones.

CDR3nt: TGTGCCAGCTCACGGGTGGCTGGGGCCAACGTCCTGACTTTC
CDR3aa: CASSRVAGANVLTF
j_gene: TRBJ2-6
d_gene: -
v_gene: TRBV18
abundance: -

CDR3nt: TGTGCCAGCTCATCAAAACAGGGAACAGATACGCAGTATTTT
CDR3aa: CASSSKQGTDTQYF
j_gene: TRBJ2-3
d_gene: -
v_gene: TRBV18
abundance: few

CDR3nt: TGTGCCAGCAGCTTAGAGGGACAGCATCGAGAGAGCTTTTTT
CDR3aa: CASSLEGQHRESFF
j_gene: TRBJ1-4
d_gene: TRBD1
v_gene: TRBV7-9
abundance: few

CDR3nt: TGTGCCAGCAGCCAAGAAGAGGGACAGGCGGCGGCTTTCTTT
CDR3aa: CASSQEEGQAAAFF
j_gene: TRBJ1-1
d_gene: TRBD1
v_gene: TRBV4-2
abundance: -

CDR3nt: TGTGCCAGCAGACGTGGGACAGGGGGCGCAGATACGCAGTATTTT
CDR3aa: CASRRGTGGADTQYF
j_gene: TRBJ2-3
d_gene: TRBD1
v_gene: TRBV6-6
abundance: -

CDR3nt: TGCGCCAGCAGCACGGACTCTAGCACAGATACGCAGTATTTT
CDR3aa: CASSTDSSTDTQYF
j_gene: TRBJ2-3
d_gene: -
v_gene: TRBV5-1
abundance: -

CDR3nt: TGTGCCAGCAGTGTACGACAGGGGAGCAATCAGCCCCAGCATTTT
CDR3aa: CASSVRQGSNQPQHF
j_gene: TRBJ1-5
d_gene: TRBD1
v_gene: TRBV27
abundance: few

CDR3nt: TGTGCCAGCAGCCAGGGTGGTAATCAGCCCCAGCATTTT
CDR3aa: CASSQGGNQPQHF
j_gene: TRBJ1-5
d_gene: -
v_gene: TRBV7-9
abundance: few

CDR3nt: TGTGCCTGGAGTCCAGATTACGAGCAGTACTTC
CDR3aa: CAWSPDYEQYF
j_gene: TRBJ2-7
d_gene: -
v_gene: TRBV30
abundance: -

CDR3nt: TGTGCCAGCAGTGATTCAGATAGCAATCAGCCCCAGCATTTT
CDR3aa: CASSDSDSNQPQHF
j_gene: TRBJ1-5
d_gene: -
v_gene: TRBV2
abundance: few

CDR3nt: TGTGCCAGCAGTGAGGAGGGGCGGGATGGCTACACCTTC
CDR3aa: CASSEEGRDGYTF
j_gene: TRBJ1-2
d_gene: -
v_gene: TRBV2
abundance: -

CDR3nt: TGTGCCAGCAGGCCGGACAGGCAGAACACTGAAGCTTTCTTT
CDR3aa: CASRPDRQNTEAFF
j_gene: TRBJ1-1
d_gene: TRBD1
v_gene: TRBV6-1
abundance: -

CDR3nt: TGTGCCTGGAGTTCCAACTTGGGGAACTATGGCTACACCTTC
CDR3aa: CAWSSNLGNYGYTF
j_gene: TRBJ1-2
d_gene: -
v_gene: TRBV30
abundance: few

CDR3nt: TGTGCCAGCAGCGTCCAAGATGGGTCCGAGCAGTACTTC
CDR3aa: CASSVQDGSEQYF
j_gene: TRBJ2-7
d_gene: -
v_gene: TRBV9
abundance: -

CDR3nt: TGTGCCATCAGTGGAACGAACACTGAAGCTTTCTTT
CDR3aa: CAISGTNTEAFF
j_gene: TRBJ1-1
d_gene: -
v_gene: TRBV10-3
abundance: -

CDR3nt: TGTGCCAGCAGTACGGGACAGAGATATAGCAATCAGCCCCAGCATTTT
CDR3aa: CASSTGQRYSNQPQHF
j_gene: TRBJ1-5
d_gene: TRBD1
v_gene: TRBV6-6
abundance: few

CDR3nt: TGTGCCTGGAGTGCCGACTCTGGAAACACCATATATTTT
CDR3aa: CAWSADSGNTIYF
j_gene: TRBJ1-3
d_gene: -
v_gene: TRBV30
abundance: -

CDR3nt: TGTGCCAGCAGCTTAGACCGTCTAGCGGGAAGTAAGGATGAGCAGTTCTTC
CDR3aa: CASSLDRLAGSKDEQFF
j_gene: TRBJ2-1
d_gene: TRBD2
v_gene: TRBV7-2
abundance: -

CDR3nt: TGCGCCAGCAGCTTGGTCGGGACAACGAACACCGGGGAGCTGTTTTTT
CDR3aa: CASSLVGTTNTGELFF
j_gene: TRBJ2-2
d_gene: -
v_gene: TRBV5-1
abundance: -

CDR3nt: TGCAGCGTTGGCAGGGGGGGGACCTACAATGAGCAGTTCTTC
CDR3aa: CSVGRGGTYNEQFF
j_gene: TRBJ2-1
d_gene: -
v_gene: TRBV29-1
abundance: -

CDR3nt: TGTGCCAGCAGCTTATTAGCGGGGAGCTCCTACAATGAGCAGTTCTTC
CDR3aa: CASSLLAGSSYNEQFF
j_gene: TRBJ2-1
d_gene: TRBD2
v_gene: TRBV5-6
abundance: -

CDR3nt: TGTGCCAGCTTAGCGGGGGAAACTCCTAGCACAGATACGCAGTATTTT
CDR3aa: CASLAGETPSTDTQYF
j_gene: TRBJ2-3
d_gene: TRBD2
v_gene: TRBV2
abundance: few

CDR3nt: TGTGCCAGCAGCCCTCCGGGACTAGCGGTCGAGCAGTACTTC
CDR3aa: CASSPPGLAVEQYF
j_gene: TRBJ2-7
d_gene: TRBD2
v_gene: TRBV7-9
abundance: -

CDR3nt: TGTGCCAGCAGCACCAACGCAGGGGGCGACTATGGCTACACCTTC
CDR3aa: CASSTNAGGDYGYTF
j_gene: TRBJ1-2
d_gene: TRBD1
v_gene: TRBV9
abundance: -